The source of this TCR beta chain is a study of blood T cell repertoires in COVID-19. Libraries were prepared by immunoSEQ multiplex PCR; TCRdb keeps only in-frame clonotypes and omits some of them. The top ten clones hold approximately 15% of a sample with some 65,000 clones, around 86% of them seen once. CDR1 SNHLY and CDR2 FYNNEI come from the germline V gene. There are 12 residues in the CDR3. The germline V and J ends were trimmed by 10 bases and 0 bases, with 9 bases remaining between them. This TCR came from a man aged 40-50 years with COVID-19, enrolled during active disease. Sequenced input: peripheral blood. This sequence joins TRBV2 and TRBJ1-1, with D hard to call. The CDR3 is CATLTLNTEAFF. The CDR3 DNA reads as TGTGCCACCCTGACACTGAACACTGAAGCTTTCTTT.